The T cell receptor beta chain under discussion was sequenced for a study of blood T cell repertoires in COVID-19. The count of this clone is one. V was shortened by 4 bases and J by 0 bases, with 15 bases between the two germline ends. Germline V gene data show CDR1 as MNHEY and CDR2 as SMNVEV (reference sequence). The CDR3 has 16 amino acids. Only in-frame clones appear in the TCRdb table, and some are missing; sequencing was by immunoSEQ multiplex PCR. The sample has 120,000 or so clones, over 70% seen once; the top ten hold 2.3%. The sequenced sample was peripheral blood. This clonotype originated in a man in his sixties or seventies with acute or convalescent COVID-19. The chain is built from TRBV27 and TRBJ1-1, with no clear D. The CDR3 coding sequence is TGTGCCAGCAGTTCCTTCGGGGTCAAGATGAACACTGAAGCTTTCTTT. As protein: CASSSFGVKMNTEAFF.